The present entry profiles one TCR beta chain with its context. Libraries were prepared by immunoSEQ multiplex PCR; TCRdb keeps only in-frame clonotypes and omits some of them. The repertoire holds around 68,000 clones, with under 98% as singletons. The data stem from a study of technical replicates of blood from several donors. Trimming took 4 bases from V and 8 from J; bases not matched to a gene: 7. This CDR3 has 14 amino acids. Germline V gives CDR1 MNHNS, CDR2 SASEGT. This TCR was recovered from a human donor in good health. The chain employs TRBV6-1 and TRBJ2-4; 8 bases are a match to TRBD2. Sequencing was performed on T cells isolated from PBMCs. In DNA, the CDR3 is TGTGCCAGCAGTGGGGACCGGGGGGGATACATTCAGTACTTC. It codes for CASSGDRGGYIQYF.